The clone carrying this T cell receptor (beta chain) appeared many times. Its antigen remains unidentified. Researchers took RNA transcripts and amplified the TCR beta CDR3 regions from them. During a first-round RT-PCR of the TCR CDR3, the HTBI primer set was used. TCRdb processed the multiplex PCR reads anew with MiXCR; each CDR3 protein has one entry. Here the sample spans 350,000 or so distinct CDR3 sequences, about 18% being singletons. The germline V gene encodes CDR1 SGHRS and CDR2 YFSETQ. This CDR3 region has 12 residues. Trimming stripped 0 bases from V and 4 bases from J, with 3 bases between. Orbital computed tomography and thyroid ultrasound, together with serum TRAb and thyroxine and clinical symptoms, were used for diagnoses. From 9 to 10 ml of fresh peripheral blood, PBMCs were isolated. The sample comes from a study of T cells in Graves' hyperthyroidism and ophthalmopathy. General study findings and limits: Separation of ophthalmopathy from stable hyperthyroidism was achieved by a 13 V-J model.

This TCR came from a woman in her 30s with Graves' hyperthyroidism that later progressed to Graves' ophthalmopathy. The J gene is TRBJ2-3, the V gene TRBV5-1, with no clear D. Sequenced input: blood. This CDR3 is CASSLVSDTQYF. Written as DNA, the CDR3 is TGCGCCAGCAGCTTGGTCTCAGATACGCAGTATTTT.